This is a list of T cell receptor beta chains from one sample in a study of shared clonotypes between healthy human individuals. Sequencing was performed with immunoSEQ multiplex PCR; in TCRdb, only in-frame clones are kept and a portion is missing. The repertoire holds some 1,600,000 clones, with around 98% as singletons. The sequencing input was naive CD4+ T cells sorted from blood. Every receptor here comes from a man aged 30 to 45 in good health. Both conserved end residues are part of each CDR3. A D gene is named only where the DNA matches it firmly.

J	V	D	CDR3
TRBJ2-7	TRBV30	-	CAWASPGPNAGEQYF
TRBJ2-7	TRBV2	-	CASSDLSYEQYF
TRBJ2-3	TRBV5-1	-	CASRVLPGSRRTDTQYF
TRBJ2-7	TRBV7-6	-	CASSSISPADRSSYEQYF
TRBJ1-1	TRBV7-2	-	CASSPPGPEAFF
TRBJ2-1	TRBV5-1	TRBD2	CASSLSGSSYNEQFF
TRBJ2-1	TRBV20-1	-	CSATLRDSQFF
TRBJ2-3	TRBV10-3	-	CAISRRTDTQYF
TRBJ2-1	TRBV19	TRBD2	CASSTTGTSVTEQFF
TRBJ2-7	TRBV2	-	CASSVDWGDYEQYF
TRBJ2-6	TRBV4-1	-	CASSQGSSGANVLTF
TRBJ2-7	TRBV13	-	CASSFRGSYEQYF
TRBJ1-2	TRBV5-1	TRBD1	CASSAGQGSNGYGYTF
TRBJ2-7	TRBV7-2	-	CASSPPWAGEQYF
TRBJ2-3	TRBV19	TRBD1	CASSNGQGQRGTDTQYF
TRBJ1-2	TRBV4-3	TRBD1	CASSQEPGGYGYTF
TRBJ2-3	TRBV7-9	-	CASSPRDLTRDTQYF
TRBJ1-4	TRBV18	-	CASSLRLEDEKLFF
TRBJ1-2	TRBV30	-	CAWSVRRREGYTF
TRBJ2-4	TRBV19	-	CASRGVLAKNIQYF
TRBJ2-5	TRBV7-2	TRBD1	CASSLAGTGLETQYF
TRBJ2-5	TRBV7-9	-	CASSPHMYQETQYF
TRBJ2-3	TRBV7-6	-	CASSSNSGYSTDTQYF
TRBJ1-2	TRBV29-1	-	CSVEGAGGKYYGYTF